The T cell receptor (beta chain) described here comes from a study of cytomegalovirus exposure and HLA in healthy donors. Study-level findings and limits: Reports indicated that the classifier achieved high specificity and sensitivity in diagnosing cytomegalovirus status.

This clone was observed a few times. Its specificity is not known. The PCR ran on 60 Vbeta and 13 Jbeta primers. The table came from immunoSEQ multiplex PCR; TCRdb's copy has only in-frame clones and leaves some out. The sample lists under 200,000 clones, 70% to 80% occurring once. The sequence came from a woman aged 30 to 39 in good health and CMV-seropositive. The sequencing input was PBMCs.

For the CDR3, the DNA is TGTGCCAGCAGCCGGGGACCCCAGGGGGTAAACACTGAAGCTTTCTTT. It yields the protein CASSRGPQGVNTEAFF. The chain employs TRBV14 and TRBJ1-1; TRBD1 matches 7 bases. V shed 4 bases and J 2 bases; nucleotides not matched to a gene: 10. CDR3 length: 16 residues. Per the germline V gene, CDR1 is SGHDN and CDR2 is FVKESK.